This TCR beta chain was identified in a study of blood T cell repertoires in COVID-19. Study overall: Samples taken during acute and convalescent COVID-19 were collected in the United States, Italy and Spain. PBMCs, B-cell-depleted T cells, or T cells provided the cDNA or gDNA that made up the material.

V gave up 3 bases and J gave up 1 base, with 16 bases separating them. CDR3 length: 17 amino acids. Looked up from germline, CDR1 is MGHDK and CDR2 is SYGVNS. In the authors' methods: Estimates of nucleated cell counts were drawn from the amplification of reference gene primers. The repertoire was sequenced with immunoSEQ multiplex PCR; TCRdb's copy has only in-frame clones and lacks some. V, J and clone size are those of that table, while D and trimming were read from the DNA. This sample has about 170,000 clones, with 85% found just once. Source material: peripheral blood. The origin of this receptor is a human donor with acute or convalescent COVID-19. The donor label of this sample is uncertain. The rearrangement uses TRBV25-1 and TRBJ1-3, with D possibly matching TRBD1 (6 bases). This chain's CDR3 is CASSDSPGTSSGNTIYF. In DNA form, the CDR3 reads TGTGCCAGCAGTGACAGCCCCGGGACAAGTTCTGGAAACACCATATATTTT.